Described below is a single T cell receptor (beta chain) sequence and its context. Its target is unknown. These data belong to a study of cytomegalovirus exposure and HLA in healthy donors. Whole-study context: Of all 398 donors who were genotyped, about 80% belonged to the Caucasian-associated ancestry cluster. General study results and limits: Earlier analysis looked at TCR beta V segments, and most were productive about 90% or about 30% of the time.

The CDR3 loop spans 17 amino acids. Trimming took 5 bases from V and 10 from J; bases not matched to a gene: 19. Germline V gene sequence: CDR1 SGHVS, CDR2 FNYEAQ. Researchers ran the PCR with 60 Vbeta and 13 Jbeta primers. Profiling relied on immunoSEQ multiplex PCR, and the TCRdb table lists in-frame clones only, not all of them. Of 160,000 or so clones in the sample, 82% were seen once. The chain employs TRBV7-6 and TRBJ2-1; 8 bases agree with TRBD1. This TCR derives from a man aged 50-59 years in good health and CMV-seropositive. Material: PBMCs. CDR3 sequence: CASSARQGKGSLGEQFF. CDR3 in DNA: TGTGCCAGCAGCGCAAGACAGGGGAAGGGCTCGTTGGGGGAGCAGTTCTTC.